What follows are 5 T cell receptor beta chains derived from one specimen sequenced in a study of shared T cell receptors in the human thymus. Sequenced by immunoSEQ multiplex PCR; TCRdb stores in-frame clones only, minus some. The sample includes more than 550,000 clones, 75% to 90% of them seen just once. Separately, the same data were catalogued under a study of human thymus T cells.

Sample: thymocytes. The receptors were gathered from a girl in the first two years of life with a congenital heart defect.

The gene calls are TRBV4-3 and TRBJ2-6; 7 nucleotides agree with TRBD1. The CDR3 covers 17 residues. After removal of 4 bases from V and 0 bases from J, the junction contained 6 bases not matched to a gene. The germline CDR1 and CDR2 sequences are LGHNA and YSLEER. The CDR3 spells CASSPVSGGSGANVLTF. Written as DNA, the CDR3 is TGCGCCAGCAGCCCCGTCTCAGGGGGCTCTGGGGCCAACGTCCTGACTTTC.

J is TRBJ2-1 and V is TRBV11-3; 15 nucleotides align to TRBD2. CDR3 length equals 17 residues. V was clipped by 4 bases and J by 4 bases; unmatched bases: 5. CDR1 SGHNT and CDR2 YENEEA come from the germline V gene. CDR3 bases: TGTGCCAGCAGCTCCACCGGGACTAGCGGGGGGTACAATGAGCAGTTCTTC. Amino acids: CASSSTGTSGGYNEQFF.

The chain couples TRBV5-1 to TRBJ1-1; 9 bases line up with TRBD1. Germline V lookup: CDR1 SGHRS, CDR2 YFSETQ. The ends lost 0 bases at V and 1 base at J; junction bases unmatched: 22. This CDR3 contains 22 residues. This chain's CDR3 is CASSLAETAPGQGPPWNTEAFF. DNA of the CDR3: TGCGCCAGCAGCTTGGCCGAAACCGCTCCTGGACAGGGGCCCCCCTGGAACACTGAAGCTTTCTTT.

The chain couples TRBV25-1 to TRBJ1-1; 7 nucleotides align to TRBD1. CDR1 and CDR2 (germline): MGHDK, SYGVNS. Losses at the gene ends were 5 bases for V and 1 base for J; bases not matched to a gene: 4. CDR3 length: 14 residues. Here the CDR3 reads CASSSTGANTEAFF. DNA for the CDR3: TGTGCCAGCAGTTCCACAGGGGCGAACACTGAAGCTTTCTTT.

The chain couples TRBV5-4 to TRBJ2-1, with 7 nucleotides matching TRBD2. This CDR3 is built from 17 residues. CDR1 is SGHNT and CDR2 is YYREEE in the germline V gene (reference sequence). V was clipped by 4 bases and J by 6 bases; unmatched bases: 16. The CDR3 spells CASSPPAVRGSRNEQFF. CDR3 coding DNA: TGTGCCAGCAGCCCGCCGGCGGTGCGGGGGTCACGCAATGAGCAGTTCTTC.